This TCR beta chain is from a study of Ad26.COV2.S vaccination and SARS-CoV-2 variants. In the study overall: Administration of Ad26.COV2.S was intramuscular, either once or twice 56 days apart. Study findings and constraints: Vaccine and placebo groups showed comparable non-spike TCR breadth. The analyses of TCR breadth and depth may have understated the size of total T cell responses.

Noted treatment: roughly 18 received Ad26.COV2.S at low or high dose, single or two shots; about 5 received placebo; per-sample allocation not given. Sampling happened 63 days after the first vaccine or placebo injection. Expression of Wuhan-strain SARS-CoV-2 spike came from the Ad26 vector that formed the vaccine. Generated by immunoSEQ multiplex PCR, the TCRdb table keeps only in-frame clones and is missing some. The sample includes around 240,000 clones, 70% to 90% seen only once; the top ten take about 10%. Germline loops: CDR1 SGHAT, CDR2 FQNNGV. Trimming stripped 7 bases from V and 10 bases from J, with 10 bases between. This CDR3 comprises 11 residues. Comments on this clone: The antigen is unknown.

The gene calls are TRBV11-2 and TRBJ1-4; D not resolved. The sequences come from peripheral blood, collected in a trial of Ad26.COV2.S vaccine versus placebo. This receptor was taken from a person aged 18-60 years who received the Ad26.COV2.S COVID-19 vaccine or a placebo. The CDR3 protein is CASTIGGKLFF. The CDR3 DNA reads TGTGCCAGCACAATAGGCGGAAAACTGTTTTTT.